These 17 T cell receptor beta chains originate from one sample sequenced in a study of Graves' ophthalmopathy and Graves' hyperthyroidism. The TCR beta CDR3 regions underwent amplification from RNA transcripts. After a first-round RT-PCR with HTBI primers, a second-round multiplex PCR was run. TCRdb analysed the multiplex PCR reads with MiXCR anew, one entry per CDR3 protein. Here the sample spans around 400,000 distinct CDR3 sequences, 20% to 25% being singletons. Sequencing used peripheral blood. The receptors shown here come from a young woman with stable Graves' hyperthyroidism.

This clonotype was found many times. J is TRBJ1-2 and V is TRBV3-1; D not resolved. V lost 0 bases, J lost 7 bases, and 9 bases lay in between. Germline CDR1 and CDR2: LGHDT and YNNKEL (reference sequence). The CDR3 consists of 13 residues. In nucleotides, the CDR3 is TGTGCCAGCAGCCAAGATTTGGATGGTGGCTACACCTTC. It specifies CASSQDLDGGYTF.

This clonotype came up many times. V usage is TRBV6-2 or TRBV6-3 and J usage is TRBJ2-7; D unclear. This CDR3 comprises 11 residues. V lost 8 bases to trimming and J lost 4 bases, with 9 bases between them. Germline CDR1 and CDR2: MNHEY and SVGEGT. CDR3 region: CASQSAYEQYF. As DNA, the CDR3 is TGTGCCAGCCAGAGCGCGTACGAGCAGTACTTC.

V is TRBV12-3 or TRBV12-4 and J is TRBJ2-2, with D uncertain. V was cut by 10 bases and J by 5 bases, with 17 bases left in between. The CDR3 covers 14 residues. In nucleotides, the CDR3 is TGTGCCACCACCCCCCAGGCCGTGACCGGGGAGCTGTTTTTT. This codes for CATTPQAVTGELFF.

Comment on this clonotype: Just one base apart from a much larger clone, this may be a read error. The chain joins TRBV11-1 to TRBJ2-7; D ambiguous. This CDR3 has 13 amino acids. The V gene's germline CDR1 is SGHAT and CDR2 FQDESV (reference sequence). The DNA for the CDR3 is TGTGCCAGCAGTTGGAGTAGCTCCTACGATCAGTACTTC. Amino acids: CASSWSSSYDQYF. Full variable domain (outside the CDR3, taken from reference TRBV11-1 and TRBJ2-7): EAEVAQSPRYKITEKSQAVAFWCDPISGHATLYWYRQILGQGPELLVQFQDESVVDDSQLPKDRFSAERLKGVDSTLKIQPAELGDSAMYLCASSWSSSYDQYFGPGTRLTVT.

This clonotype was seen at least ten times. The chain combines TRBV7-2 with TRBJ1-3; D remains ambiguous. The CDR3 covers 14 residues. Trimming removed 4 bases from V and 0 bases from J, with 7 bases in between. CDR1 is SGHTA, CDR2 FQGNSA, per germline. The CDR3 DNA is TGTGCCAGCAGCTCCCACAGCTCTGGAAACACCATATATTTT. Its protein product is CASSSHSSGNTIYF.

This clonotype was detected a few times. J is TRBJ1-1 and V is TRBV2, with unresolved D. The CDR3 extends over 14 amino acids. The V end lost 6 bases, the J end lost 0 bases, and 11 bases lay between the germline ends. CDR1 is SNHLY, CDR2 FYNNEI, per germline. In DNA form, the CDR3 reads TGTGCCAGCAGCTTCCGGATCATGAACACTGAAGCTTTCTTT. This encodes CASSFRIMNTEAFF.

This clonotype was recorded at least ten times. The chain links TRBV6-1 to TRBJ1-1, with D maybe TRBD1 (6 bases). Trimming took off 4 bases at V and 2 bases at J, with 11 bases between the two ends. The CDR3 consists of 14 residues. From germline, CDR1 is MNHNS and CDR2 SASEGT. The CDR3 loop is CASSAGTPNTEAFF. The CDR3 bases are TGTGCCAGCAGTGCCGGGACACCTAACACTGAAGCTTTCTTT.

The table lists this clonotype with many counts. The V gene is TRBV6-2 or TRBV6-3, the J gene TRBJ2-7; the D gene is possibly TRBD1 (6 bases). There are 15 residues in the CDR3. CDR1 and CDR2 from the germline V gene are MNHEY and SVGEGT. The germline V and J ends were trimmed by 7 bases and 3 bases, with 19 bases remaining between them. CDR3 sequence: CASKSSGGQNYEQYF. As DNA, the CDR3 is TGTGCCAGCAAATCTTCTGGGGGACAAAACTACGAGCAGTACTTC.

Many counts were recorded for this clonotype. The chain recombines TRBV6-5 with TRBJ2-5, with D maybe TRBD1 (7 bases). CDR1 is MNHEY, CDR2 SVGAGI, per germline. Trimming shortened V by 7 bases and J by 4 bases, and 19 bases separated the two germline ends. There are 15 residues in the CDR3. CDR3 sequence reads: CASKLAGTAGETQYF. CDR3 bases: TGTGCCAGCAAGTTAGCCGGGACAGCGGGAGAGACCCAGTACTTC.

This CDR3 is CASSFSDLGGQVETQYF. CDR3 nucleotide sequence: TGTGCCAGCAGTTTTTCTGACCTCGGGGGACAAGTGGAGACCCAGTACTTC. The rearrangement joins TRBV28 to TRBJ2-5; D is perhaps TRBD1 or TRBD2 (6 bases each). The ends were cut back, 3 bases at V and 5 bases at J, with 22 bases in the middle. This CDR3 contains 17 residues. Germline V CDR1 and CDR2: MDHEN, SYDVKM.

This clonotype was detected many times. The chain is built from TRBV12-3 or TRBV12-4 and TRBJ2-7; no firm D call. CDR3 length: 12 residues. The V gene lost 5 bases and the J gene lost 6 bases, with 11 bases spanning the gap. CDR3: CASSISRGEQYF. DNA of the CDR3: TGTGCCAGCAGTATTAGCCGTGGCGAGCAGTACTTC.

This clonotype was found once. The chain recombines TRBV6-1 with TRBJ1-2; D is uncertain. Germline assignment: CDR1 MNHNS and CDR2 SASEGT. The CDR3 spans 11 residues. V was cut by 7 bases and J by 5 bases, with 8 bases left in between. CDR3 in amino acids: CASKTSYGYTF. For the CDR3, the DNA is TGTGCCAGCAAAACATCTTATGGCTACACCTTC.

V is TRBV12-3 or TRBV12-4 and J is TRBJ1-1, with no clear D. With 5 bases removed from V and 6 bases from J, the gap between germline ends came to 13 bases. This CDR3 is 13 amino acids long. The CDR3 loop is CASSPRGTSEAFF. DNA of the CDR3: TGTGCCAGCAGTCCCCGTGGTACATCTGAAGCTTTCTTT.

The chain recombines TRBV2 with TRBJ2-6; D unclear. Germline CDR1 is SNHLY and CDR2 is FYNNEI. The CDR3 has 15 amino acids. The ends were cut back, 0 bases at V and 12 bases at J, with 15 bases in the middle. CDR3 loop: CASSEARQQMSVLTF. CDR3 bases: TGTGCCAGCAGTGAAGCGAGGCAGCAGATGTCCGTCCTGACTTTC.

The rearrangement joins TRBV12-5 to TRBJ1-5; D possibly corresponds to TRBD1 (6 bases). The CDR3 length is 17 residues. Trimming left V 0 bases short and J 2 bases short, with 14 bases between. The germline CDR1 and CDR2 sequences are LGHNT and FRNRAP. The CDR3 nucleotides are TGTGCTAGTGGTTTGGTTTTAGGCAGGGGAGGCAATCAGCCCCAGCATTTT. Amino acid sequence: CASGLVLGRGGNQPQHF.

This clonotype was seen a single time. As the CDR3 is not closed by the conserved phenylalanine or tryptophan, this likely results from a read error. The J gene is TRBJ2-4, the V gene TRBV6-1; D might be TRBD2 (5 bases). The CDR3 runs 16 residues. Trimming shortened V by 3 bases and J by 0 bases, and 12 bases separated the two germline ends. The germline V gene encodes CDR1 MNHNS and CDR2 SASEGT. CDR3 amino acids: CASSELRVSAKNIQYL. The CDR3 DNA sequence: TGTGCCAGCAGTGAGTTGAGGGTGTCAGCCAAAAACATTCAGTACCTC.

This clonotype appeared many times. The rearrangement joins TRBV9 to TRBJ2-5; D remains ambiguous. This CDR3 region has 14 residues. Germline loops: CDR1 SGDLS, CDR2 YYNGEE. The ends were cut back, 4 bases at V and 4 bases at J, with 14 bases in the middle. CDR3 sequence reads: CASSPGGRTETQYF. CDR3 DNA sequence: TGTGCCAGCAGCCCCGGTGGGCGTACAGAGACCCAGTACTTC.